The 5 T cell receptor beta chains given below trace back to one sample, sequenced in a study of T cell responses to AZD1222 COVID-19 vaccine. Produced via immunoSEQ multiplex PCR; TCRdb's table is partial and in-frame only. This table holds 95,000 to 150,000 clones, 70% to 90% found once. The sample in question was peripheral blood, obtained on day 0 of AZD1222 vaccination. These receptors originate from an adult in good health.

As to this clone: This same CDR3 is encoded by further DNA sequences in the sample. DNA for the CDR3: TGCGCCAGCAGCTTGGAAGGCGGGAATCAGCCCCAGCATTTT. It translates to CASSLEGGNQPQHF. The rearrangement uses TRBV5-1 and TRBJ1-5; no firm D call. Trimming removed 0 bases from V and 4 bases from J, with 8 bases in between. The germline V gene has CDR1 SGHRS and CDR2 YFSETQ. The CDR3 extends over 14 amino acids.

The chain recombines TRBV5-8 with TRBJ2-7; TRBD2 might be the D (6 bases). The CDR3 is 14 amino acids. Germline CDR1 is SGHTS and CDR2 is YDEGEE. Trimming took 2 bases from V and 5 from J, leaving 14 bases between them. DNA for the CDR3: TGTGCCAGCAGCTTAACAGGAGGGTCGGACGAGCAGTACTTC. Amino acid sequence: CASSLTGGSDEQYF.

The chain links TRBV6-5 to TRBJ2-7; 9 nucleotides agree with TRBD2. Germline trimming cut 8 bases from V and 0 bases from J; bases unmatched to any gene: 8. The germline V gene has CDR1 MNHEY and CDR2 SVGAGI. The CDR3 has 15 amino acids. CDR3 protein: CASHLAGRSSYEQYF. The CDR3 DNA is TGTGCCAGCCACCTAGCGGGGAGGAGCTCCTACGAGCAGTACTTC.

The chain couples TRBV4-2 to TRBJ1-5; D call uncertain. CDR3 length equals 16 residues. Trimming took off 0 bases at V and 9 bases at J, with 18 bases between the two ends. The germline CDR1 and CDR2 sequences are LGHNA and YNFKEQ. CDR3 sequence (DNA): TGTGCCAGCAGCCAAGATTTTGCGGCAATCACGGGGCCCCAGCATTTT. Its protein product is CASSQDFAAITGPQHF.

The rearrangement links TRBV7-9 to TRBJ2-1; 12 bases map to TRBD2. The CDR3 is 16 residues long. Germline V gene sequence: CDR1 SEHNR, CDR2 FQNEAQ (reference sequence). V shed 3 bases, J shed 2 bases, and the junction held 2 bases outside the gene matches. The CDR3 is CASSLTSGGAYNEQFF. The CDR3 DNA reads TGTGCCAGCAGCTTGACTAGCGGGGGTGCCTACAATGAGCAGTTCTTC.